Listed here are 11 T cell receptor beta chains from one sample, sequenced in a study of T-cell memory formation after mild COVID-19. TCRdb recomputed calls from the 5' RACE reads with MiXCR, one row per CDR3 protein. The repertoire holds approximately 400,000 distinct CDR3 sequences, with 20% to 25% as singletons. Sequencing was carried out using PBMCs or a T cell subset sorted from them (not recorded which). The receptors originated from an adult woman who had mild COVID-19 (a few samples of this study predate the infection). Cell type and time point are not known.

The J gene is TRBJ1-1, the V gene TRBV12-3 or TRBV12-4; D may be TRBD1 (5 bases). This CDR3 has 14 amino acids. Trimming took 5 bases from V and 3 from J, leaving 13 bases between them. In DNA form, the CDR3 reads TGTGCCAGCAGTCCCCAGGGTGGGGACACTGAAGCTTTCTTT. This translates into CASSPQGGDTEAFF.

This clonotype has only one observation. This chain's CDR3 is CASSPWDSGANVLTF. The CDR3 DNA reads TGTGCCAGCTCACCCTGGGATTCTGGGGCCAACGTCCTGACTTTC. V usage is TRBV18 and J usage is TRBJ2-6; D is undetermined. The ends were cut back, 3 bases at V and 1 base at J, with 7 bases in the middle. The CDR3 length is 15 residues. Germline CDR1 KGHSH, CDR2 LQKENI.

The chain joins TRBV5-1 to TRBJ2-1, with TRBD2 as a possible D gene (5 bases). V lost 2 bases and J 1 base, leaving 10 bases between the germline ends. Per the germline V gene, CDR1 is SGHRS and CDR2 is YFSETQ. This CDR3 is built from 15 residues. CDR3 in amino acids: CASSFGSSSYNEQFF. In nucleotides, the CDR3 is TGCGCCAGCAGCTTTGGGAGCTCATCCTACAATGAGCAGTTCTTC.

This clonotype was observed a few times. The J gene is TRBJ2-4, the V gene TRBV29-1; D is unresolved. The CDR3 covers 13 residues. Between the trimmed V and J ends, which lost 3 bases and 6 bases, there was a span of 12 bases. Germline V gene lookup returns CDR1 SQVTM and CDR2 ANQGSEA. CDR3 sequence (DNA): TGCAGCGTTGATTCCAGTTTGTCAAACATTCAGTACTTC. It yields the protein CSVDSSLSNIQYF.

This clonotype came up a few times. The J gene is TRBJ2-5, the V gene TRBV7-9; D might be TRBD2 (5 bases). From germline, CDR1 is SEHNR and CDR2 FQNEAQ (reference sequence). V was shortened by 1 base and J by 5 bases, with 20 bases between the two germline ends. The CDR3 covers 17 residues. CDR3 in DNA: TGTGCCAGCAGCTTAGGAGCACTGAGGGTAGCCTGGGAGACCCAGTACTTC. Translating gives CASSLGALRVAWETQYF. The full variable domain, with the rest looked up from reference TRBV7-9 and TRBJ2-5, is DTGVSQNPRHKITKRGQNVTFRCDPISEHNRLYWYRQTLGQGPEFLTYFQNEAQLEKSRLLSDRFSAERPKGSFSTLEIQRTEQGDSAMYLCASSLGALRVAWETQYFGPGTRLLVL.

J is TRBJ2-7 and V is TRBV15; a weak D match, TRBD1 (7 bases). This CDR3 contains 15 residues. Germline loops: CDR1 LNHNV, CDR2 YYDKDF (reference sequence). The ends were cut back, 0 bases at V and 3 bases at J, with 12 bases in the middle. The chain's CDR3 is CATSRDGGTDYEQYF. The DNA of the CDR3 is TGTGCCACCAGCAGAGATGGAGGGACAGACTACGAGCAGTACTTC.

This chain connects TRBV4-3 to TRBJ1-2, with D perhaps matching TRBD1 (6 bases). Per germline, CDR1 LGHNA and CDR2 YSLEER. V was cut by 0 bases and J by 2 bases, with 13 bases left in between. The CDR3 is made up of 16 amino acids. The DNA of the CDR3 is TGCGCCAGCAGCCAAGATCGGGAGGGGGGAAACTATGGCTACACCTTC. It specifies CASSQDREGGNYGYTF.

The chain employs TRBV19 and TRBJ2-3; 7 bases are shared with TRBD1. The CDR3 runs to 13 residues. V was pared by 9 bases and J by 2 bases, with 5 bases of the junction left unmatched. Germline V gene sequence: CDR1 LNHDA, CDR2 SQIVND (reference sequence). The CDR3 protein is CASRDSPTDTQYF. For the CDR3, the DNA is TGTGCCAGCAGGGACAGCCCCACAGATACGCAGTATTTT.

A remark on this clonotype: A much larger clone is a single base away; this may be a read error. V is TRBV5-1 and J is TRBJ2-3, with TRBD1 identical over 9 bases. Germline CDR1 is SGHRS and CDR2 is YFSETQ. The CDR3 consists of 15 residues. CDR3 nucleotide sequence: TGCGCCAGCAGAGAGACAGGGGGAATCACAGATACGCAGGATTTT. The encoded protein is CASRETGGITDTQDF.

The chain employs TRBV5-1 and TRBJ1-1; a possible D gene is TRBD1 (5 bases). This CDR3 has 16 amino acids. CDR1 is SGHRS, CDR2 YFSETQ, per germline. V lost 7 bases and J 3 bases, leaving 22 bases between the germline ends. The CDR3 is CASAPSWEGGDTEAFF. The DNA for the CDR3 is TGCGCCAGCGCCCCTTCTTGGGAGGGAGGGGACACTGAAGCTTTCTTT. Using reference TRBV5-1 and TRBJ1-1 for the parts outside the CDR3, the full variable domain is KAGVTQTPRYLIKTRGQQVTLSCSPISGHRSVSWYQQTPGQGLQFLFEYFSETQRNKGNFPGRFSGRQFSNSRSEMNVSTLELGDSALYLCASAPSWEGGDTEAFFGQGTRLTVV.

This clonotype was found a few times. V and J are TRBV20-1 and TRBJ1-2; 7 nucleotides align to TRBD1. V was clipped by 0 bases and J by 2 bases; unmatched bases: 9. Per the germline V gene, CDR1 is DFQATT and CDR2 is SNEGSKA (reference sequence). The CDR3 runs to 16 residues. The CDR3: CSARDALLGQNYGYTF. The CDR3 bases are TGCAGTGCTAGAGACGCCCTTTTGGGACAGAACTATGGCTACACCTTC.